This passage covers 24 T cell receptor beta chains from one sample sequenced in a study of hypomethylating agent response in myelodysplastic syndrome (dated by TCRdb to 2020 to 2022). The library was produced with the immunoSEQ multiplex PCR assay. TCRdb took over this immuneACCESS table, retaining in-frame rearrangements with V and J assigned. Such tables are incomplete; in checked studies, under half of the missing clones stem from an unresolved V gene, and the remainder is unexplained. For this sample there are roughly 1,600 clones; 80% to 90% appear just once. The leading ten clones occupy roughly 18% of the sample. Specimen: bone marrow, collected before or after starting hypomethylating agent treatment for myelodysplastic syndrome (not recorded which). These receptors all come from a human donor with myelodysplastic syndrome.

The V gene is TRBV27, the J gene TRBJ1-1; TRBD1 aligns across 10 bases. Germline-derived CDR1 and CDR2 are MNHEY and SMNVEV (reference sequence). CDR3 length: 14 amino acids. The J segment lost 5 bases and the V segment lost 1 base, leaving 1 base of the junction unmatched. The CDR3 DNA follows: TGTGCCAGCAGTTTATTGGGACAGGGGACTGAAGCTTTCTTT. It is translated as CASSLLGQGTEAFF.

This chain uses TRBV6-6 with TRBJ1-5; a weak D match, TRBD1 (5 bases). The germline V gene encodes CDR1 MNHNY and CDR2 SVGAGI (reference sequence). The CDR3 is 16 amino acids. V shed 6 bases and J shed 4 bases, with 19 bases lying between them. For the CDR3, the DNA is TGTGCCAGCAGAGATAATCTAGGTTGGGGGAATCAGCCCCAGCATTTT. Translation gives CASRDNLGWGNQPQHF.

The gene calls are TRBV29-1 and TRBJ2-3; 8 nucleotides align to TRBD2. CDR1 is SQVTM and CDR2 is ANQGSEA in the germline V gene. The CDR3 runs to 14 residues. V lost 4 bases to trimming and J lost 0 bases; unmatched junction nucleotides: 3. The CDR3 sequence is CSVVASGSTDTQYF. For the CDR3, the DNA is TGCAGCGTTGTTGCTAGCGGGAGCACAGATACGCAGTATTTT.

The V gene is TRBV6-6, the J gene TRBJ1-1; weak D call: TRBD1 (5 bases). V was shortened by 7 bases and J by 11 bases, with 26 bases between the two germline ends. The germline V gene encodes CDR1 MNHNY and CDR2 SVGAGI (reference sequence). CDR3 length: 15 amino acids. The CDR3, as DNA: TGTGCCAGCACCCACGCACAGGCAAGGTCCCTGGGGGCTTTCTTT. It is translated as CASTHAQARSLGAFF.

The V gene is TRBV4-1, the J gene TRBJ1-3, with TRBD1 matching over 7 bases. CDR1 is MGHRA and CDR2 is YSYEKL in the germline V gene. This CDR3 is 18 amino acids long. Unmatched junction bases numbered 12, after V lost 4 bases and J lost 0 bases. This chain's CDR3 is CASSPRPGTVSSGNTIYF. CDR3 in DNA: TGCGCCAGCAGCCCACGTCCCGGGACAGTGAGCTCTGGAAACACCATATATTTT.

The chain links TRBV6-5 to TRBJ1-5; a weak D match, TRBD1 (5 bases). The germline V and J ends were trimmed by 6 bases and 0 bases, with 9 bases remaining between them. The CDR3 loop spans 14 amino acids. The germline V gene encodes CDR1 MNHEY and CDR2 SVGAGI. DNA for the CDR3: TGTGCCAGCAGCAAGACAGTTAGCAATCAGCCCCAGCATTTT. Translating gives CASSKTVSNQPQHF.

V is TRBV5-1 and J is TRBJ1-1; no reliable D call. The CDR3 consists of 16 residues. Germline CDR1 and CDR2: SGHRS and YFSETQ. The V gene lost 4 bases and the J gene lost 1 base, with 17 bases spanning the gap. In DNA form, the CDR3 reads TGCGCCAGCAGCCTTGGATGGATTGACGCGAACACTGAAGCTTTCTTT. It translates to CASSLGWIDANTEAFF.

The chain employs TRBV6-5 and TRBJ2-7; 7 nucleotides agree with TRBD1. The CDR3 contains 14 residues. Germline V gene sequence: CDR1 MNHEY, CDR2 SVGAGI. The junction had 4 bases not matched to a gene; V was cut back by 2 bases and J by 3 bases. CDR3 bases: TGTGCCAGCAGTTACGAGGGGGCCCTCTACGAGCAGTACTTC. Its protein is CASSYEGALYEQYF.

This sequence joins TRBV11-2 and TRBJ1-5, with D perhaps matching TRBD1 (6 bases). The V end lost 2 bases, the J end lost 5 bases, and 7 bases lay between the germline ends. There are 13 residues in the CDR3. The germline gives CDR1 SGHAT, CDR2 FQNNGV. This CDR3 is CASSLSGDQPQHF. In nucleotides, the CDR3 is TGTGCCAGCAGCTTATCAGGGGATCAGCCCCAGCATTTT.

This chain joins TRBV2 and TRBJ2-3, with TRBD1 matching 7 bases. The V and J ends lost 8 bases and 2 bases, in that order; junction bases with no gene match: 4. The germline CDR1 and CDR2 sequences are SNHLY and FYNNEI. This CDR3 is built from 13 residues. The CDR3 DNA reads as TGTGCCAGCGGACAGGACCTCACAGATACGCAGTATTTT. Protein: CASGQDLTDTQYF. The full variable domain, in which reference TRBV2 and TRBJ2-3 provide the parts outside the CDR3, is EPEVTQTPSHQVTQMGQEVILRCVPISNHLYFYWYRQILGQKVEFLVSFYNNEISEKSEIFDDQFSVERPDGSNFTLKIRSTKLEDSAMYFCASGQDLTDTQYFGPGTRLTVL.

The chain links TRBV9 to TRBJ2-2; tentatively, D is TRBD2 (6 bases). The CDR3 has 15 amino acids. Germline assignment: CDR1 SGDLS and CDR2 YYNGEE. Trimming removed 6 bases at V and 5 bases at J, with 17 bases between. This chain's CDR3 is CASTPGVTPTGELFF. Here the CDR3 DNA reads TGTGCCAGCACCCCGGGAGTTACCCCAACCGGGGAGCTGTTTTTT.

This chain connects TRBV5-1 to TRBJ2-5; TRBD2 is a possible D gene (6 bases). This CDR3 spans 16 amino acids. The germline V and J ends were trimmed by 1 base and 1 base, with 14 bases remaining between them. Germline V gene sequence: CDR1 SGHRS, CDR2 YFSETQ. The CDR3 here is CASSLSGGTVQETQYF. The CDR3 DNA sequence: TGCGCCAGCAGCTTGTCGGGCGGGACCGTCCAAGAGACCCAGTACTTC.

This chain joins TRBV19 and TRBJ2-3; 10 nucleotides line up with TRBD2. Germline V gene data show CDR1 as LNHDA and CDR2 as SQIVND (reference sequence). This CDR3 contains 14 residues. J was trimmed by 0 bases and V by 9 bases; bases with no gene match: 3. The CDR3 loop reads CASKREGSTDTQYF. DNA of the CDR3: TGTGCCAGCAAGCGGGAGGGAAGCACAGATACGCAGTATTTT.

CDR3 residues: CASSVDRGTGELFF. In nucleotides, the CDR3 is TGTGCCAGTAGTGTGGACAGGGGCACCGGGGAGCTGTTTTTT. The V and J genes are TRBV19 and TRBJ2-2, with 9 bases lining up with TRBD1. Germline values: CDR1 LNHDA, CDR2 SQIVND (reference sequence). V was pared by 5 bases and J by 4 bases, with 2 bases of the junction left unmatched. The CDR3 is 14 residues long.

CDR3 loop: CASSVGTWAPEAFF. In DNA form, the CDR3 reads TGTGCCAGCAGCGTAGGTACGTGGGCTCCTGAAGCTTTCTTT. The V and J genes are TRBV9 and TRBJ1-1; D unresolved. The CDR3 runs to 14 residues. The ends were cut back, 0 bases at V and 6 bases at J, with 12 bases in the middle. Germline V gene data show CDR1 as SGDLS and CDR2 as YYNGEE.

On this clone: A junction boundary mismatches the germline segment, possibly from a read error. The chain has TRBV30 and TRBJ1-4; D gene unclear. The CDR3 covers 11 residues. Germline CDR1 and CDR2: GTSNPN and SVGIG (reference sequence). As DNA, the CDR3 is TGTGCCTGGAGCAAGTTGAACAGTGCGAACTTT. Translating it yields CAWSKLNSANF.

This chain links TRBV5-1 with TRBJ1-2; no firm D call. This CDR3 is 13 amino acids long. Trimming removed 0 bases at V and 4 bases at J, with 7 bases between. The germline CDR1 and CDR2 sequences are SGHRS and YFSETQ. The CDR3 nucleotides are TGCGCCAGCAGCTTGGGAGGCTCCTATGGCTACACCTTC. Encoded protein: CASSLGGSYGYTF.

The genes are TRBV5-5 and TRBJ2-7; TRBD1 matches at 9 bases. J was trimmed by 1 base and V by 4 bases; bases with no gene match: 6. CDR1 SGHKS and CDR2 YYEKEE come from the germline V gene (reference sequence). CDR3 length equals 15 residues. CDR3: CASSRTGGASYEQYF. Written as DNA, the CDR3 is TGTGCCAGCAGCCGTACAGGGGGCGCATCCTACGAGCAGTACTTC.

This chain connects TRBV11-2 to TRBJ2-7; TRBD1 aligns across 7 bases. The CDR3 totals 17 residues. J lost 5 bases, V lost 1 base, and 14 bases had no gene match. Germline CDR1 is SGHAT and CDR2 is FQNNGV. The CDR3 is CASSLVSSGTVLHEQYF. The CDR3 DNA sequence: TGTGCCAGCAGCTTAGTTAGCTCCGGGACAGTTCTCCACGAGCAGTACTTC.

The CDR3: CASRDRGSIEAFF. CDR3 bases: TGTGCCAGTAGGGACAGGGGGTCTATTGAAGCTTTCTTT. The chain recombines TRBV19 with TRBJ1-1, with 10 bases lining up with TRBD1. The germline V gene encodes CDR1 LNHDA and CDR2 SQIVND (reference sequence). V gave up 6 bases and J gave up 7 bases; unmatched junction bases: 5. The CDR3 is 13 amino acids.

The rearrangement uses TRBV29-1 and TRBJ2-3; the D is unclear. Between the trimmed V and J ends, which lost 4 bases and 1 base, there was a span of 18 bases. This CDR3 spans 16 amino acids. Germline CDR1 reads SQVTM; CDR2 reads ANQGSEA. The chain's CDR3 is CSVAAREVARTDTQYF. The CDR3 bases are TGCAGCGTTGCTGCAAGAGAGGTTGCCCGCACAGATACGCAGTATTTT.

The rearrangement joins TRBV7-2 to TRBJ1-2; 12 bases are shared with TRBD1. The V segment lost 5 bases and the J segment 4 bases; nucleotides outside the gene matches: 8. Germline CDR1 is SGHTA and CDR2 is FQGNSA. This CDR3 has 16 residues. The CDR3 sequence is CASSPQPGQGAYGYTF. The CDR3 bases are TGTGCCAGCAGCCCGCAACCGGGACAGGGGGCCTATGGCTACACCTTC.

The rearrangement uses TRBV19 and TRBJ1-2, with 7 bases lining up with TRBD1. Per germline, CDR1 LNHDA and CDR2 SQIVND (reference sequence). V trimming: 8 bases; J trimming: 2 bases; junction bases outside the gene matches: 11. The length of the CDR3 is 15 residues. This CDR3 reads CASREKGQTNYGYTF. CDR3 DNA sequence: TGTGCCAGTCGTGAAAAGGGACAGACAAACTATGGCTACACCTTC. Variable domain in full (rest from reference TRBV19 and TRBJ1-2): DGGITQSPKYLFRKEGQNVTLSCEQNLNHDAMYWYRQDPGQGLRLIYYSQIVNDFQKGDIAEGYSVSREKKESFPLTVTSAQKNPTAFYLCASREKGQTNYGYTFGSGTRLTVV.

The rearrangement links TRBV5-1 to TRBJ1-1, with D possibly TRBD1 on 6 matching bases. V gave up 0 bases and J gave up 0 bases, with 9 bases separating them. The CDR3 runs 15 residues. The germline gives CDR1 SGHRS, CDR2 YFSETQ. In DNA, the CDR3 is TGCGCCAGCAGCTTGGCCGGGGGCATGAACACTGAAGCTTTCTTT. Amino acids: CASSLAGGMNTEAFF.